These 11 T cell receptor beta chains came from one sample sequenced in a study of T cell responses to AZD1222 COVID-19 vaccine. The assay was immunoSEQ multiplex PCR, and TCRdb's table has in-frame clones only and misses some. The sample records around 140,000 clones, over 80% being singletons. Sequenced here: peripheral blood, sampled 28 days after the second AZD1222 dose. The receptors were gathered from an adult who received the AZD1222 COVID-19 vaccine.

The chain links TRBV7-9 to TRBJ2-3, with D possibly being TRBD2 (5 bases). Germline V gives CDR1 SEHNR, CDR2 FQNEAQ (reference sequence). The CDR3 loop spans 13 amino acids. Trimming cost V 5 bases and J 5 bases, with 11 bases left between them. The CDR3 DNA sequence: TGTGCCAGCAGCACCGGGGAAGTAGATACGCAGTATTTT. Its protein product is CASSTGEVDTQYF.

The chain carries TRBV2 and TRBJ2-7; D possibly corresponds to TRBD1 (5 bases). V lost 2 bases and J lost 2, with 7 bases in between. The CDR3 extends over 13 amino acids. The germline CDR1 and CDR2 sequences are SNHLY and FYNNEI. The CDR3 spells CASSERRAYEQYF. Written as DNA, the CDR3 is TGTGCCAGCAGTGAACGCAGGGCCTACGAGCAGTACTTC.

The chain links TRBV15 to TRBJ2-1, with D possibly TRBD2 on 6 matching bases. V dropped 3 bases and J dropped 0 bases, with 21 bases sitting between them. CDR3 length equals 19 residues. Germline V gene data show CDR1 as LNHNV and CDR2 as YYDKDF (reference sequence). CDR3 in amino acids: CATSSLRPARGSSYNEQFF. CDR3 coding DNA: TGTGCCACCAGCAGCTTACGACCGGCCCGGGGGAGCTCCTACAATGAGCAGTTCTTC.

V is TRBV6-2 or TRBV6-3 and J is TRBJ2-2; TRBD1 is a possible D gene (5 bases). Per the germline V gene, CDR1 is MNHEY and CDR2 is SVGEGT. Trimming took 6 bases from V and 7 from J, leaving 21 bases between them. CDR3 length: 16 residues. The CDR3, as DNA: TGTGCCAGCAGCCTACACCAGGGCAGATTTATCGGGGAGCTGTTTTTT. This gives the protein CASSLHQGRFIGELFF.

The chain employs TRBV3-1 (or the pseudogene TRBV3-2) and TRBJ1-1; D gene unclear. Trimming cost V 5 bases and J 4 bases, with 14 bases left between them. Germline V gives CDR1 LGHDT, CDR2 YNNKEL (reference sequence). The CDR3 length is 14 residues. The CDR3 DNA reads TGTGCCAGCAGCGCAGCCCCTGGAATCACTGAAGCTTTCTTT. Amino acid sequence: CASSAAPGITEAFF.

The chain links TRBV4-1 to TRBJ2-3, with 8 bases matching TRBD2. Germline V gene data show CDR1 as MGHRA and CDR2 as YSYEKL. The CDR3 spans 16 residues. After removal of 4 bases from V and 3 bases from J, the junction contained 9 bases not matched to a gene. CDR3 coding DNA: TGCGCCAGCAGCCCATCCGCGGGGGGCTTAACAGATACGCAGTATTTT. Translating it yields CASSPSAGGLTDTQYF.

The chain uses TRBV6-2 or TRBV6-3 and TRBJ2-7; D remains unclear. There are 13 residues in the CDR3. Germline V gene data show CDR1 as MNHEY and CDR2 as SVGEGT. Trimming left V 2 bases short and J 0 bases short, with 5 bases between. Here the CDR3 DNA reads TGTGCCAGCAGTTACGAGAACTCCTACGAGCAGTACTTC. Its protein product is CASSYENSYEQYF.

The chain joins TRBV5-5 to TRBJ1-1; unclear D gene. CDR1 SGHKS and CDR2 YYEKEE come from the germline V gene (reference sequence). V lost 1 base and J 0 bases, leaving 7 bases between the germline ends. The CDR3 has 14 amino acids. This CDR3 is CASSLWGLNTEAFF. The CDR3 nucleotides are TGTGCCAGCAGCTTGTGGGGATTGAACACTGAAGCTTTCTTT.

In its sample, this clone was seen once. The V and J genes are TRBV25-1 and TRBJ1-1; 9 bases line up with TRBD1. This CDR3 comprises 15 residues. V lost 1 base, J lost 4 bases, and 4 bases stayed unmatched. The V gene's germline CDR1 is MGHDK and CDR2 SYGVNS. The CDR3 is CASSELDRGSTEAFF. The CDR3 nucleotides read TGTGCCAGCAGTGAATTGGACAGGGGTAGCACTGAAGCTTTCTTT.

The chain has TRBV19 and TRBJ2-1, with TRBD2 matching 7 bases. The germline gives CDR1 LNHDA, CDR2 SQIVND (reference sequence). The CDR3 contains 17 residues. V lost 10 bases, J lost 6 bases, and 21 bases stayed unmatched. The CDR3 sequence is CANYTASAGRVCNEQFF. CDR3 nucleotide sequence: TGTGCCAATTATACAGCGAGCGCGGGGAGGGTATGCAATGAGCAGTTCTTC.

The V call is TRBV6-2 or TRBV6-3, the J call TRBJ2-5, with D possibly being TRBD1 (7 bases). CDR1 is MNHEY, CDR2 SVGEGT, per germline. V shed 4 bases and J shed 5 bases, with 23 bases lying between them. This CDR3 is built from 17 residues. CDR3 in DNA: TGTGCCAGCAGTTGGGGGGCCCCCCGACAGGGCAGGGAGACCCAGTACTTC. Translating gives CASSWGAPRQGRETQYF.